These T cell receptor beta chains were read from a single sample in a study of blood T cell repertoires in COVID-19. The method was immunoSEQ multiplex PCR; TCRdb's version includes in-frame clones alone and lacks a portion of them. The sample has some 50,000 clones; 75% to 80% are singletons. The sequencing sample was made of peripheral blood. These receptors were obtained from a human donor with active or convalescent COVID-19. The donor label of this sample is uncertain. CDR3s include the opening cysteine and the closing phenylalanine or tryptophan. Fields, in order: V gene, J gene, CDR3 protein.

V: TRBV6-5; J: TRBJ2-5; CDR3: CASSRTSLQETQYF
V: TRBV7-9; J: TRBJ1-2; CDR3: CASSLREGDNGYTF
V: TRBV5-4; J: TRBJ2-1; CDR3: CASSLTGDNEQFF
V: TRBV5-4; J: TRBJ1-1; CDR3: CASSLVLQAGVFATEAFF
V: TRBV7-7; J: TRBJ2-1; CDR3: CASSLRLAGDNEQFF
V: TRBV7-3; J: TRBJ2-3; CDR3: CASSGAGASTDTQCF
V: TRBV7-2; J: TRBJ1-4; CDR3: CASSLREGKEKLFF
V: TRBV5-4; J: TRBJ2-1; CDR3: CASSETSGRDEQFF
V: TRBV6-1; J: TRBJ2-5; CDR3: CASSEHRGTQYF
V: TRBV28; J: TRBJ1-3; CDR3: CASTSSGNTIYF
V: TRBV10-2; J: TRBJ2-2; CDR3: CASNRGFFAGELFF
V: TRBV5-1; J: TRBJ1-6; CDR3: CASSGGAGGFSPLHF
V: TRBV9; J: TRBJ2-3; CDR3: CASGGNPDTQYF
V: TRBV9; J: TRBJ2-7; CDR3: CASSFASGSYEQYF
V: TRBV7-2; J: TRBJ2-3; CDR3: CASSLNRGGTDTQYF
V: TRBV2; J: TRBJ2-3; CDR3: CASRDRVSTDTQYF
V: TRBV29-1; J: TRBJ2-7; CDR3: CSVELSGRLGSYEQYF
V: TRBV27; J: TRBJ1-5; CDR3: CASSPLSNQPQHF
V: TRBV4-3; J: TRBJ2-5; CDR3: CASSHPGGGLAGDQETQYF
V: TRBV28; J: TRBJ2-3; CDR3: CASRTLTSGREWRTDTQYF